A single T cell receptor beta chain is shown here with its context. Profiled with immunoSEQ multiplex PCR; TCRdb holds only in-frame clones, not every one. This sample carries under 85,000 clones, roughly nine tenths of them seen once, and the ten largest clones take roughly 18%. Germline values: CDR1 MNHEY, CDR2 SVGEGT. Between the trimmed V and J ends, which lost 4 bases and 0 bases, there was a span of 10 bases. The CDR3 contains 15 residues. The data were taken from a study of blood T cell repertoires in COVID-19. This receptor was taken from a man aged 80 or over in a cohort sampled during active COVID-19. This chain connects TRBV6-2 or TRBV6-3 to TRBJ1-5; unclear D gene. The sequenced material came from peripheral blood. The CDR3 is CASSLGVYSNQPQHF. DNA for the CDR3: TGTGCCAGCAGTTTGGGCGTCTATAGCAATCAGCCCCAGCATTTT.